Below are 27 T cell receptor beta chains sequenced from a single sample in a study of regulatory T cells in long-lasting Graves disease. Time point defined: newly diagnosed GD, antithyroid drugs for less than 3 months. Researchers made the TCR library from RNA that was extracted from PBMCs. Combining iRepertoire HTBI primers with Arm-PCR of CDR3 regions, the authors built TCR beta libraries. Each CDR3 protein is one row after TCRdb ran MiXCR on the multiplex PCR reads. The sample lists about 240,000 distinct CDR3 sequences; over 20% were seen once. The material sequenced was peripheral blood mononuclear cells (PBMCs), taken at new diagnosis, from a patient treated with antithyroid drugs. The receptors here all came from a female donor with Graves disease.

This clonotype was picked up many times. The chain links TRBV7-9 to TRBJ1-1, with TRBD1 matching over 8 bases. This CDR3 contains 12 residues. Germline V CDR1 and CDR2: SEHNR, FQNEAQ (reference sequence). V lost 11 bases to trimming and J lost 3 bases; unmatched junction nucleotides: 5. The chain's CDR3 is CAGQGMDTEAFF. In DNA form, the CDR3 reads TGTGCCGGACAGGGAATGGACACTGAAGCTTTCTTT.

This clonotype appeared a single time. CDR3 region: CASRAETGTGGTEAFF. The CDR3 coding sequence is TGTGCCAGCAGGGCGGAAACCGGGACAGGGGGCACTGAAGCTTTCTTT. The V call is TRBV7-9, the J call TRBJ1-1; TRBD1 aligns across 11 bases. Germline V lookup: CDR1 SEHNR, CDR2 FQNEAQ (reference sequence). CDR3 length: 16 amino acids. V lost 6 bases and J lost 4; bases outside the gene matches: 10.

The chain carries TRBV11-2 and TRBJ1-6; no definite D call. Germline loops: CDR1 SGHAT, CDR2 FQNNGV. V was clipped by 1 base and J by 9 bases, with 7 bases between them. The CDR3 contains 13 residues. CDR3 sequence: CASSLGEFSPLHF. CDR3 DNA: TGTGCCAGCAGCTTAGGGGAGTTTTCACCCCTCCACTTT. Supplemented by reference TRBV11-2 and TRBJ1-6, the full variable domain reads EAGVAQSPRYKIIEKRQSVAFWCNPISGHATLYWYQQILGQGPKLLIQFQNNGVVDDSQLPKDRFSAERLKGVDSTLKIQPAKLEDSAVYLCASSLGEFSPLHFGNGTRLTVT.

The V gene is TRBV6-1, the J gene TRBJ2-7; 9 positions agree with TRBD1. V trimming: 5 bases; J trimming: 1 base; junction bases outside the gene matches: 3. This CDR3 is 14 amino acids long. Germline-derived CDR1 and CDR2 are MNHNS and SASEGT. The CDR3 bases are TGTGCCAGCAGTAAGGGACAGGGTTCCTACGAGCAGTACTTC. It is translated as CASSKGQGSYEQYF.

A few counts support this clonotype. A much more abundant neighbour one base away suggests this may be a read error. CDR3 nucleotide sequence: TGTGCCAGCAGCCCTGGGACAGCGGCGGTAGAGACCCAGTTCTTC. Amino acids: CASSPGTAAVETQFF. The chain links TRBV9 to TRBJ2-5, with 7 positions matching TRBD1. The tail of the sequence fits TRBJ2-1 better, so the J call may be wrong. This CDR3 is 15 amino acids long. From germline, CDR1 is SGDLS and CDR2 YYNGEE.

This clonotype was seen many times. This chain connects TRBV6-2 or TRBV6-3 to TRBJ2-7, with D unclear. The CDR3 length is 15 residues. CDR1 is MNHEY and CDR2 is SVGEGT in the germline V gene. Trimming removed 0 bases at V and 0 bases at J, with 9 bases between. CDR3 protein: CASSYSTVSSYEQYF. In DNA, the CDR3 is TGTGCCAGCAGTTACTCGACGGTTAGCTCCTACGAGCAGTACTTC.

This clonotype has at least ten counts. The genes are TRBV12-3 or TRBV12-4 and TRBJ1-5; 8 bases are shared with TRBD1. The J segment lost 6 bases and the V segment lost 6 bases, leaving 22 bases of the junction unmatched. The CDR3 sequence is 19 residues long. CDR3 sequence: CASRIPTGETEALRQPQHF. DNA for the CDR3: TGTGCCAGCAGGATTCCGACAGGGGAGACAGAAGCCTTACGTCAGCCCCAGCATTTT.

This clonotype was detected many times. V usage is TRBV2 and J usage is TRBJ1-2, with D tentatively TRBD1 (5 bases). Trimming removed 3 bases at V and 0 bases at J, with 8 bases between. CDR1 and CDR2 (germline): SNHLY, FYNNEI. There are 14 residues in the CDR3. The CDR3 DNA is TGTGCCAGCAGTGACACGACAGCTAACTATGGCTACACCTTC. The encoded protein is CASSDTTANYGYTF.

This clonotype was observed many times. V and J are TRBV5-4 and TRBJ2-5; no clear D gene. CDR3 length: 15 residues. Germline CDR1 and CDR2: SGHNT and YYREEE (reference sequence). With 2 bases removed from V and 4 bases from J, the gap between germline ends came to 15 bases. CDR3 bases: TGTGCCAGCAGCTTCCCAGAAGGTTCCCTAGAGACCCAGTACTTC. It specifies CASSFPEGSLETQYF.

In regard to this clonotype: A read error is likely here: a far larger clone is one base away. The rearrangement links TRBV19 to TRBJ2-7; TRBD1 matches at 9 bases. The CDR3 contains 16 residues. Germline V gene data show CDR1 as LNHDA and CDR2 as SQIVND (reference sequence). CDR3 region: CAWMGPGQGTPYKQYF. DNA of the CDR3: TGTGCCTGGATGGGTCCGGGACAGGGAACCCCCTACAAGCAGTACTTC.

This clonotype was observed at least ten times. The chain carries TRBV12-3 or TRBV12-4 and TRBJ1-1; D might be TRBD1 (5 bases). Trimming removed 1 base at V and 1 base at J, with 13 bases between. The CDR3 loop spans 16 amino acids. The chain's CDR3 is CASSLGETVKNTEAFF. The DNA of the CDR3 is TGTGCCAGCAGTTTAGGGGAGACAGTGAAGAACACTGAAGCTTTCTTT.

This clonotype was detected many times. V gene TRBV11-3 combines with J gene TRBJ1-6; D is unresolved. Germline V CDR1 and CDR2: SGHNT, YENEEA. The V gene lost 0 bases and the J gene lost 7 bases, with 4 bases spanning the gap. This CDR3 has 13 amino acids. The DNA of the CDR3 is TGTGCCAGCAGCTTAGACCAGAATTCACCCCTCCACTTT. It codes for CASSLDQNSPLHF. Based on the CDR3 plus reference TRBV11-3 and TRBJ1-6, the full variable domain is EAGVVQSPRYKIIEKKQPVAFWCNPISGHNTLYWYLQNLGQGPELLIRYENEEAVDDSQLPKDRFSAERLKGVDSTLKIQPAELGDSAVYLCASSLDQNSPLHFGNGTRLTVT.

Many counts were recorded for this clonotype. The junction differs from germline at one of its ends, possibly a read error. The chain combines TRBV6-1 with TRBJ1-1; D gene unclear. Germline V lookup: CDR1 MNHNS, CDR2 SASEGT. The CDR3 is 11 amino acids. The CDR3 spells CASSANTEAFF. The CDR3 DNA reads TGCGCCAGCAGTGCCAATACTGAAGCTTTCTTT.

This clonotype has a count of ten or more. The rearrangement uses TRBV19 and TRBJ1-5; D uncertain. Trimming removed 7 bases at V and 4 bases at J, with 14 bases between. This CDR3 spans 14 amino acids. The V gene's germline CDR1 is LNHDA and CDR2 SQIVND (reference sequence). The CDR3 DNA follows: TGTGCCAGTAAGTTTATACAGACTAATCAGCCCCAGCATTTT. Its protein product is CASKFIQTNQPQHF. The whole variable domain, filled in from reference TRBV19 and TRBJ1-5, reads DGGITQSPKYLFRKEGQNVTLSCEQNLNHDAMYWYRQDPGQGLRLIYYSQIVNDFQKGDIAEGYSVSREKKESFPLTVTSAQKNPTAFYLCASKFIQTNQPQHFGDGTRLSIL.

Concerning this clonotype: A single base is all that separates this from a far larger clone, so a read error is likely. J is TRBJ2-7 and V is TRBV12-3 or TRBV12-4; 9 nucleotides match TRBD2. The J call may be in error: the DNA end matches TRBJ2-5 better. The CDR3 length is 15 residues. CDR3 amino acids: CAGTLGLAGQETQYF. In nucleotides, the CDR3 is TGTGCCGGCACCCTTGGGCTAGCGGGGCAAGAGACCCAGTACTTC.

This clonotype was picked up many times. The chain carries TRBV9 and TRBJ2-5; unclear D gene. The CDR3 sequence is 15 residues long. Between the trimmed V and J ends, which lost 3 bases and 1 base, there was a span of 13 bases. CDR1 and CDR2 (germline): SGDLS, YYNGEE. CDR3 sequence reads: CASSATSGPQETQYF. The CDR3, as DNA: TGTGCCAGCAGCGCCACAAGTGGGCCCCAAGAGACCCAGTACTTC.

This clonotype was observed at least ten times. The V call is TRBV4-3, the J call TRBJ1-1; 8 bases are a match to TRBD1. CDR1 LGHNA and CDR2 YSLEER come from the germline V gene. With V trimmed by 0 bases and J by 8 bases, 8 bases remained unmatched. The CDR3 contains 15 residues. The CDR3 spells CASSQDDRGRREAFF. The CDR3 DNA reads as TGCGCCAGCAGCCAAGATGACAGGGGTAGGCGAGAAGCTTTCTTT.

The sample holds a few counts of this clonotype. The chain combines TRBV6-2 or TRBV6-3 with TRBJ2-3; D unclear. Trimming shortened V by 2 bases and J by 0 bases, and 15 bases separated the two germline ends. The CDR3 is 17 residues long. Germline CDR1 is MNHEY and CDR2 is SVGEGT. This CDR3 is CASSYLGQTPSTDTQYF. The CDR3 region has the DNA TGTGCCAGCAGTTACCTTGGTCAGACCCCTAGCACAGATACGCAGTATTTT.

The CDR3 spells CASSLELAADTQYF. The CDR3 DNA follows: TGTGCCAGCAGCTTGGAACTAGCGGCAGATACGCAGTATTTT. The chain is built from TRBV11-3 and TRBJ2-1; TRBD2 agrees at 8 bases. The end of the DNA is better explained by TRBJ2-3, so the J call may be wrong. Germline V gene lookup returns CDR1 SGHNT and CDR2 YENEEA. The CDR3 contains 14 residues.

About this clonotype: A much bigger clone sits one base away, suggesting this may be a read error. This chain connects TRBV6-1 to TRBJ2-7; 7 positions match TRBD1. CDR1 and CDR2 (germline): MNHNS, SASEGT. This CDR3 spans 12 amino acids. V lost 11 bases, J lost 5 bases, and 9 bases stayed unmatched. DNA for the CDR3: TGTGCCTCAAGGACAGGACCCGACGAGCAGTACTTC. Amino acids: CASRTGPDEQYF.

The CDR3 DNA sequence: TGTGCCAGCAGCCATAGCGGGGGGAGGAGTGTGACCCAGTACTTC. Translated: CASSHSGGRSVTQYF. The rearrangement uses TRBV3-2 and TRBJ2-5; the D call of TRBD2 is as the table states it, not checked on the DNA. TRBV3-2 is described as a pseudogene. The length of the CDR3 is 15 residues.

This clonotype was recorded many times. The V call is TRBV28, the J call TRBJ2-7, with 7 nucleotides matching TRBD2. The J segment lost 0 bases and the V segment lost 7 bases, leaving 9 bases of the junction unmatched. This CDR3 has 15 amino acids. Germline V gives CDR1 MDHEN, CDR2 SYDVKM. CDR3 nucleotides: TGTGCCAGCAACGAAAGCGGGGAGAGCTCCTACGAGCAGTACTTC. Translated, it gives CASNESGESSYEQYF.

Notes on this clonotype: Given a far larger clone just one base away, this is likely a sequencing read error. The chain joins TRBV20-1 to TRBJ2-5; D is unresolved. The DNA end lines up better with TRBJ2-1; the J call may be wrong. The CDR3 covers 13 residues. The germline V gene encodes CDR1 DFQATT and CDR2 SNEGSKA (reference sequence). This CDR3 reads CSARVDPLDEQFF. The CDR3 nucleotides are TGCAGTGCTAGAGTTGATCCTCTAGATGAGCAGTTCTTC.

In the case of this clonotype: Being one base from a much bigger clone, this may be a read error. This chain connects TRBV27 to TRBJ2-6; possible D gene TRBD2, 5 bases. CDR3 length: 17 residues. Per germline, CDR1 MNHEY and CDR2 SMNVEV (reference sequence). CDR3 DNA: TGTGCCAGCAGTACGCGGGCCATAAACTCTGGGACCAACGTCCTGACTTTC. This translates into CASSTRAINSGTNVLTF.

This chain joins TRBV9 and TRBJ2-1; TRBD1 agrees at 9 bases. V lost 2 bases, J lost 3 bases, and 3 bases stayed unmatched. The germline V gene encodes CDR1 SGDLS and CDR2 YYNGEE. The CDR3 runs to 15 residues. CDR3 protein: CASSVDRGDYNEQFF. The CDR3 region has the DNA TGTGCCAGCAGCGTGGACAGGGGCGACTACAATGAGCAGTTCTTC.

This clonotype was counted many times. The V call is TRBV11-1, the J call TRBJ2-3, with 13 bases aligning to TRBD2. This CDR3 spans 15 amino acids. The V and J ends lost 3 bases and 5 bases, in that order; junction bases with no gene match: 2. The germline V gene has CDR1 SGHAT and CDR2 FQDESV (reference sequence). CDR3: CASSFGLAGEDTQYF. CDR3 DNA: TGTGCCAGCAGCTTTGGACTAGCGGGAGAAGATACGCAGTATTTT.

A word on this clonotype: A clone one base away is much larger, so this may be a read error. The chain links TRBV6-1 to TRBJ1-5; 8 bases line up with TRBD1. The CDR3 contains 18 residues. The junction had 18 bases not matched to a gene; V was cut back by 6 bases and J by 5 bases. The germline V gene has CDR1 MNHNS and CDR2 SASEGT. The CDR3 DNA is TGTGCCAGCAGGCCAGACCCGCATCGGACAGGGAGCGATCAGCCCCAGCATTTT. This gives the protein CASRPDPHRTGSDQPQHF.